This T cell receptor (beta chain) appears in the sequencing data of a study of shared clonotypes between healthy human individuals. Overall study context: The plates for each donor numbered three CD4 naive, three CD4 memory, two CD8 naive and one CD8 memory.

Germline lookup yields CDR1 KGHSH and CDR2 LQKENI. V lost 0 bases and J lost 5; bases outside the gene matches: 14. This CDR3 comprises 19 residues. The genomic DNA of each subset was split evenly across several immunoSEQ plates. Authors' processing steps: With immunoSEQ giving junction-only sequences and no quality scores, filtering differed. The protocol was immunoSEQ multiplex PCR, while the TCRdb copy is restricted to in-frame clones and leaves out a portion. Clonal size and the V and J genes are those of that table, whereas D and trimming came from the DNA. The sample carries 1,400,000 or so clones, 98% to 99% recorded once.

Sequenced sample: naive CD4+ T cells sorted from blood. Subset of the sample: CD45RA+ positively selected. This chain uses TRBV18 with TRBJ2-1; 9 bases align to TRBD2. The sequence was obtained from a man younger than 40 in good health. The CDR3 DNA reads TGTGCCAGCTCACCACCGGGCGGCGGCGGGAGGGCTATCCACAATGAGCAGTTCTTC. Amino acids: CASSPPGGGGRAIHNEQFF.